Listed below are T cell receptor beta chains from one sample, sequenced in a study of cytotoxic CD8 clonotypes in ibrutinib-treated CLL. Profiled with immunoSEQ multiplex PCR; TCRdb holds only in-frame clones, not every one. The sample has under 150,000 clones, less than 95% seen once. This sample comprised PBMCs, obtained after 12 months of ibrutinib treatment. The receptors come from a human donor with chronic lymphocytic leukemia. Each CDR3 is given with its conserved first and last residue. D genes are given only for firm matches. Not every row has a clone size; where given, it reads once, few, many or a size class.

V gene	D gene	J gene	clone size	CDR3 protein	CDR3 DNA
TRBV6-6	NA	TRBJ2-2	NA	CASSYSAGANTGELFF	TGTGCCAGCAGTTACTCGGCAGGGGCGAACACCGGGGAGCTGTTTTTT
TRBV11-3	NA	TRBJ1-1	NA	CASSFGGTEAFF	TGTGCCAGCAGCTTTGGGGGGACTGAAGCTTTCTTT
TRBV11-3	NA	TRBJ2-5	NA	CASSPNARGGRETQYF	TGTGCCAGCAGCCCTAATGCGAGAGGGGGGAGAGAGACCCAGTACTTC
TRBV27	TRBD2	TRBJ2-7	once	CASKKRELYEQYF	TGTGCCAGCAAGAAGCGGGAGTTATACGAGCAGTACTTC
TRBV2	TRBD2	TRBJ2-5	NA	CASSGSGTRGETQYF	TGTGCCAGCAGTGGATCCGGGACTAGGGGGGAGACCCAGTACTTC
TRBV28	NA	TRBJ2-2	once	CASSIEATGELFF	TGTGCCAGCAGTATCGAGGCCACCGGGGAGCTGTTTTTT
TRBV4-3	NA	TRBJ1-2	NA	CASSQDSRGGYTF	TGCGCCAGCAGCCAAGATTCACGAGGTGGCTACACCTTC
TRBV10-3	TRBD2	TRBJ2-1	NA	CAISEGAGEKDEQFF	TGTGCCATCAGTGAAGGGGCGGGAGAAAAGGATGAGCAGTTCTTC
TRBV11-2	TRBD2	TRBJ2-5	few	CASRPGLAGARETQYF	TGTGCCAGCAGACCGGGACTAGCGGGAGCTAGGGAGACCCAGTACTTC
TRBV7-9	NA	TRBJ2-1	NA	CASATNNEQFF	TGTGCCAGCGCTACTAACAATGAGCAGTTCTTC
TRBV5-1	NA	TRBJ2-6	NA	CASSLATMSISGANVLTF	TGCGCCAGCAGCTTGGCCACCATGTCCATCTCTGGGGCCAACGTCCTGACTTTC
TRBV7-6	NA	TRBJ2-7	NA	CASSLELGGVHEQYF	TGTGCCAGCAGCTTAGAACTCGGAGGGGTCCACGAGCAGTACTTC
TRBV19	NA	TRBJ2-1	NA	CASSLGVGEQFF	TGTGCCAGTAGCCTCGGGGTGGGGGAGCAGTTCTTC
TRBV15	NA	TRBJ2-3	NA	CATSGGWGTQYF	TGTGCCACCAGCGGGGGATGGGGTACGCAGTATTTT
TRBV7-8	NA	TRBJ2-7	NA	CASGGVTGAYEQYF	TGTGCCAGCGGAGGGGTCACCGGTGCGTACGAGCAGTACTTC
TRBV7-3	NA	TRBJ2-1	NA	CASSTGPRNEQFF	TGTGCCAGCAGCACCGGCCCTAGGAATGAGCAGTTCTTC
TRBV7-6	TRBD2	TRBJ2-7	NA	CASSLGLAGGPRDEQYF	TGTGCCAGCAGCTTAGGACTAGCGGGAGGGCCCAGGGACGAGCAGTACTTC
TRBV15	TRBD1	TRBJ2-7	once	CATSTDQGAYEQYF	TGTGCCACCAGCACAGACCAGGGGGCCTACGAGCAGTACTTC
TRBV18	NA	TRBJ1-2	NA	CASSPGHRNYPNYGYTF	TGTGCCAGCTCACCGGGACACAGAAACTACCCTAACTATGGCTACACCTTC
TRBV7-2	NA	TRBJ2-1	NA	CASSFLNGEQFF	TGTGCCAGCAGCTTTTTGAATGGGGAGCAGTTCTTC
TRBV4-1	NA	TRBJ1-1	NA	CASSPARMNTEAFF	TGCGCCAGCAGCCCCGCAAGAATGAACACTGAAGCTTTCTTT
TRBV9	TRBD2	TRBJ2-1	NA	CASTVSGSHYNEQFF	TGTGCCAGCACCGTTAGCGGGAGTCATTACAATGAGCAGTTCTTC